This T cell receptor (beta chain) was obtained from a study of T cell responses to AZD1222 COVID-19 vaccine. Across the whole study: Investigators merged groups given second doses at roughly 4 or roughly 12 weeks.

The CDR3 has 14 residues. V dropped 6 bases and J dropped 0; count of bases not matched to a gene: 4. Germline V CDR1 and CDR2: SNHLY, FYNNEI. TCRdb's table, derived via immunoSEQ multiplex PCR, lists solely in-frame clones and lacks some. Among about 120,000 clones listed, 87% were seen once. This material consisted of peripheral blood, taken on day 0 of AZD1222 vaccination. This clonotype was sampled from an adult in good health. The chain recombines TRBV2 with TRBJ1-1, with 7 positions matching TRBD1. The CDR3 DNA reads as TGTGCCAGCAGGGGGACAGCTATGAACACTGAAGCTTTCTTT. Its protein product is CASRGTAMNTEAFF.